The next 26 T cell receptor beta chains were all read from a single sample in a study of shared clonotypes between healthy human individuals. Repertoires were generated with immunoSEQ multiplex PCR, while TCRdb's copy carries only in-frame clones and drops some. The profile covers roughly 1,500,000 clones, with around 98.5% appearing a single time and approximately 0.38% taken by the ten largest. The sample taken for sequencing was naive CD4+ T cells sorted from blood. Documented subset: CD45RA+ positively selected. These receptors were taken from a man in his thirties or forties in good health.

J is TRBJ1-1 and V is TRBV28; TRBD1 is a possible D gene (5 bases). Trimming left V 10 bases short and J 3 bases short, with 9 bases between. CDR3 length: 11 residues. Germline-derived CDR1 and CDR2 are MDHEN and SYDVKM. CDR3 residues: CATQGYTEAFF. CDR3 nucleotides: TGTGCCACGCAGGGTTACACTGAAGCTTTCTTT. Variable domain in full (rest from reference TRBV28 and TRBJ1-1): DVKVTQSSRYLVKRTGEKVFLECVQDMDHENMFWYRQDPGLGLRLIYFSYDVKMKEKGDIPEGYSVSREKKERFSLILESASTNQTSMYLCATQGYTEAFFGQGTRLTVV.

V and J are TRBV9 and TRBJ2-2, with unresolved D. The CDR3 sequence is 16 residues long. Germline V gene lookup returns CDR1 SGDLS and CDR2 YYNGEE. Trimming removed 0 bases at V and 1 base at J, with 10 bases between. CDR3 bases: TGTGCCAGCAGCGTAGCTCTAAACCGGAACACCGGGGAGCTGTTTTTT. Translating gives CASSVALNRNTGELFF.

The sample holds one count of this clone. The chain joins TRBV15 to TRBJ2-2, with 7 nucleotides matching TRBD2. With 3 bases clipped from V and 0 bases from J, the junction kept 4 bases outside the gene matches. Germline V gene data show CDR1 as LNHNV and CDR2 as YYDKDF (reference sequence). The CDR3 consists of 16 residues. CDR3 region: CATSSPGRPNTGELFF. The CDR3 bases are TGTGCCACCAGCAGCCCCGGGAGGCCGAACACCGGGGAGCTGTTTTTT.

The genes are TRBV9 and TRBJ2-5; unclear D gene. The CDR3 sequence is 15 residues long. Germline CDR1 is SGDLS and CDR2 is YYNGEE. The V end lost 4 bases, the J end lost 1 base, and 14 bases lay between the germline ends. DNA for the CDR3: TGTGCCAGCAGCTCCCGAGATGGCTCCCAAGAGACCCAGTACTTC. Protein product: CASSSRDGSQETQYF. The whole variable domain, remainder taken from reference TRBV9 and TRBJ2-5, is DSGVTQTPKHLITATGQRVTLRCSPRSGDLSVYWYQQSLDQGLQFLIQYYNGEERAKGNILERFSAQQFPDLHSELNLSSLELGDSALYFCASSSRDGSQETQYFGPGTRLLVL.

The rearrangement links TRBV10-3 to TRBJ2-1; D unresolved. V lost 4 bases and J lost 6, with 13 bases in between. The CDR3 runs 14 residues. Germline CDR1 is ENHRY and CDR2 is SYGVKD. CDR3 sequence (DNA): TGTGCCATCAGTGTGAAAGGGATTTCCAATGAGCAGTTCTTC. Protein sequence: CAISVKGISNEQFF.

The J gene is TRBJ2-5, the V gene TRBV6-5; maybe TRBD1 (6 bases). There are 14 residues in the CDR3. V lost 4 bases and J lost 5, with 14 bases in between. CDR1 MNHEY and CDR2 SVGAGI come from the germline V gene. The DNA of the CDR3 is TGTGCCAGCAGTTGGGGAAGGCAGGGGGAGACCCAGTACTTC. Amino acids: CASSWGRQGETQYF.

This chain uses TRBV11-2 with TRBJ2-7, with D hard to call. V was clipped by 10 bases and J by 2 bases, with 12 bases between them. CDR3 length equals 12 residues. Germline V CDR1 and CDR2: SGHAT, FQNNGV. The CDR3 region is CATGRSTYEQYF. CDR3 bases: TGTGCCACAGGCAGGAGCACCTACGAGCAGTACTTC.

On this clone itself: Other DNA sequences in this sample translate to the same CDR3. CDR3 DNA: TGTGCCAGCTCACCACCCAGCCGCGCCTACGAGCAGTACTTC. Its translation is CASSPPSRAYEQYF. This chain links TRBV18 with TRBJ2-7; no clear D gene. The CDR3 sequence is 14 residues long. CDR1 and CDR2 (germline): KGHSH, LQKENI. V was shortened by 0 bases and J by 2 bases, with 8 bases between the two germline ends.

This chain links TRBV5-1 with TRBJ2-1, with TRBD2 matching over 7 bases. This CDR3 comprises 16 residues. Germline V gene data show CDR1 as SGHRS and CDR2 as YFSETQ. J lost 8 bases, V lost 4 bases, and 15 bases had no gene match. CDR3 DNA sequence: TGCGCCAGCAGCCCCGGGGCGGGAGTTCTCGGGGATGAGCAGTTCTTC. Its protein product is CASSPGAGVLGDEQFF. Full variable domain (outside the CDR3, taken from reference TRBV5-1 and TRBJ2-1): KAGVTQTPRYLIKTRGQQVTLSCSPISGHRSVSWYQQTPGQGLQFLFEYFSETQRNKGNFPGRFSGRQFSNSRSEMNVSTLELGDSALYLCASSPGAGVLGDEQFFGPGTRLTVL.

This sequence joins TRBV6-1 and TRBJ2-1; D is uncertain. The CDR3 is made up of 14 amino acids. V lost 1 base, J lost 1 base, and 5 bases lay in between. Germline assignment: CDR1 MNHNS and CDR2 SASEGT. Here the CDR3 reads CASSEVRSYNEQFF. As DNA, the CDR3 is TGTGCCAGCAGTGAAGTTAGATCCTACAATGAGCAGTTCTTC.

The J gene is TRBJ2-7, the V gene TRBV7-2; D gene unclear. The CDR3 spans 15 residues. V was clipped by 3 bases and J by 6 bases, with 18 bases between them. Germline V gene sequence: CDR1 SGHTA, CDR2 FQGNSA. The CDR3, as DNA: TGTGCCAGCAGCTTGAGAAGGCCTACCGGTACCGAGCAGTACTTC. It is translated as CASSLRRPTGTEQYF.

The V gene is TRBV14, the J gene TRBJ2-7; D remains ambiguous. V lost 1 base, J lost 5 bases, and 9 bases lay in between. Looked up from germline, CDR1 is SGHDN and CDR2 is FVKESK. CDR3 size: 13 residues. The CDR3 nucleotides read TGTGCCAGCAGCCAAGCCGCAGTCCACGAGCAGTACTTC. This translates into CASSQAAVHEQYF.

Of note for this clone: Distinct nucleotide sequences in the sample also encode this CDR3. This chain joins TRBV29-1 and TRBJ2-4; D may be TRBD1 or TRBD2 (6 bases each). CDR3 length equals 13 residues. V lost 6 bases to trimming and J lost 0 bases, with 9 bases between them. Germline assignment: CDR1 SQVTM and CDR2 ANQGSEA. The CDR3 spells CSVGGLAKNIQYF. In DNA, the CDR3 is TGCAGCGTGGGGGGCTTAGCCAAAAACATTCAGTACTTC.

The chain links TRBV5-1 to TRBJ1-1; D may be TRBD1 (5 bases). V lost 7 bases, J lost 4 bases, and 14 bases lay in between. Germline CDR1 and CDR2: SGHRS and YFSETQ. The CDR3 consists of 13 residues. The CDR3 DNA follows: TGCGCCAGCGCAGGAAGGGGAGGCACTGAAGCTTTCTTT. Protein: CASAGRGGTEAFF.

V and J are TRBV5-4 and TRBJ2-3; D remains unclear. The CDR3 runs to 15 residues. V was cut by 1 base and J by 2 bases, with 11 bases left in between. CDR1 and CDR2 (germline): SGHNT, YYREEE (reference sequence). Here the CDR3 DNA reads TGTGCCAGCAGCTTGAGTTTCGGGTACACAGATACGCAGTATTTT. Translated, it gives CASSLSFGYTDTQYF.

The rearrangement uses TRBV5-1 and TRBJ2-5; 13 bases agree with TRBD2. The CDR3 covers 18 residues. Germline loops: CDR1 SGHRS, CDR2 YFSETQ. V lost 0 bases and J lost 0; bases outside the gene matches: 5. The CDR3 loop reads CASSLGPTSGRYQETQYF. CDR3 coding DNA: TGCGCCAGCAGCTTGGGGCCGACTAGCGGGAGGTACCAAGAGACCCAGTACTTC.

This clone is a singleton in its sample. V is TRBV9 and J is TRBJ2-3; possibly TRBD1 or TRBD2 for D (5 bases each). Per germline, CDR1 SGDLS and CDR2 YYNGEE. The germline V and J ends were trimmed by 3 bases and 1 base, with 12 bases remaining between them. The CDR3 runs 15 residues. The CDR3 region is CASSAIGARTDTQYF. The CDR3 DNA sequence: TGTGCCAGCAGCGCAATCGGGGCCCGCACAGATACGCAGTATTTT.

The chain recombines TRBV10-2 with TRBJ2-1, with 14 nucleotides matching TRBD2. The CDR3 is 22 amino acids. Germline assignment: CDR1 WSHSY and CDR2 SAAADI. The trim removed 4 bases at V and 8 bases at J, leaving 25 bases unmatched. As DNA, the CDR3 is TGCGCCAGCAGTGTGTTGTTGGGACAGGGGGCGGCCGGGACTAGCGGGAGACATGAGCAGTTCTTC. This encodes CASSVLLGQGAAGTSGRHEQFF.

This chain connects TRBV19 to TRBJ1-4; D possibly corresponds to TRBD1 (6 bases). The V end was cut by 6 bases, the J end by 0 bases, with 11 bases between. The CDR3 length is 15 residues. Looked up from germline, CDR1 is LNHDA and CDR2 is SQIVND (reference sequence). CDR3 in amino acids: CASRTTGTTNEKLFF. CDR3 in DNA: TGTGCCAGTAGAACTACAGGGACAACTAATGAAAAACTGTTTTTT. The full variable domain, its missing parts supplied by reference TRBV19 and TRBJ1-4, is DGGITQSPKYLFRKEGQNVTLSCEQNLNHDAMYWYRQDPGQGLRLIYYSQIVNDFQKGDIAEGYSVSREKKESFPLTVTSAQKNPTAFYLCASRTTGTTNEKLFFGSGTQLSVL.

This chain uses TRBV19 with TRBJ2-2; tentatively, D is TRBD1 (6 bases). The germline V gene encodes CDR1 LNHDA and CDR2 SQIVND (reference sequence). Trimming pared 6 bases from V and 4 bases from J, leaving 18 bases between. This CDR3 is built from 16 residues. The CDR3 loop reads CASSLLPTGSTGELFF. The CDR3 DNA reads TGTGCCAGTAGCCTGTTACCAACAGGGAGCACCGGGGAGCTGTTTTTT.

This chain uses TRBV18 with TRBJ2-7; tentatively, D is TRBD2 (5 bases). CDR3 length equals 14 residues. From germline, CDR1 is KGHSH and CDR2 LQKENI. Trimming removed 4 bases from V and 0 bases from J, with 10 bases in between. The DNA for the CDR3 is TGTGCCAGCTCACGGCGGGCCGACTCCTACGAGCAGTACTTC. Encoded protein: CASSRRADSYEQYF.

V gene TRBV14 combines with J gene TRBJ2-3; possible D gene TRBD2, 6 bases. Between the trimmed V and J ends, which lost 1 base and 4 bases, there was a span of 12 bases. The CDR3 runs 15 residues. Germline CDR1 and CDR2: SGHDN and FVKESK. The CDR3 region is CASSQGGRRADTQYF. The CDR3 bases are TGTGCCAGCAGCCAAGGTGGAAGGAGGGCAGATACGCAGTATTTT.

The rearrangement joins TRBV7-6 to TRBJ1-1; D is unclear. This CDR3 has 15 residues. V lost 5 bases, J lost 3 bases, and 16 bases lay in between. CDR1 is SGHVS, CDR2 FNYEAQ, per germline. The CDR3 spells CASSPAGRPDTEAFF. The CDR3 nucleotides read TGTGCCAGCAGCCCCGCCGGGCGCCCAGACACTGAAGCTTTCTTT.

V usage is TRBV11-2 and J usage is TRBJ1-1, with TRBD1 identical over 9 bases. This CDR3 is built from 18 residues. Germline V lookup: CDR1 SGHAT, CDR2 FQNNGV. Germline trimming cut 0 bases from V and 5 bases from J; bases unmatched to any gene: 13. CDR3 nucleotide sequence: TGTGCCAGCAGCTTAGATTTGGGACAGGGTCCCTTGAGGACTGAAGCTTTCTTT. Encoded protein: CASSLDLGQGPLRTEAFF.

This sequence joins TRBV5-6 and TRBJ2-4, with 8 bases lining up with TRBD2. Germline V lookup: CDR1 SGHDT, CDR2 YYEEEE. V lost 4 bases, J lost 0 bases, and 3 bases stayed unmatched. CDR3 length: 15 amino acids. This chain's CDR3 is CASSVGLVAKNIQYF. The CDR3 DNA reads TGTGCCAGCAGCGTGGGACTAGTAGCCAAAAACATTCAGTACTTC.

V and J are TRBV10-3 and TRBJ2-5; a weak D match, TRBD1 (6 bases). The germline V gene has CDR1 ENHRY and CDR2 SYGVKD. V lost 3 bases to trimming and J lost 3 bases, with 8 bases between them. The CDR3 totals 13 residues. CDR3 coding DNA: TGTGCCATCAGTGAAAGGACAGAAGAGACCCAGTACTTC. Its translation: CAISERTEETQYF.